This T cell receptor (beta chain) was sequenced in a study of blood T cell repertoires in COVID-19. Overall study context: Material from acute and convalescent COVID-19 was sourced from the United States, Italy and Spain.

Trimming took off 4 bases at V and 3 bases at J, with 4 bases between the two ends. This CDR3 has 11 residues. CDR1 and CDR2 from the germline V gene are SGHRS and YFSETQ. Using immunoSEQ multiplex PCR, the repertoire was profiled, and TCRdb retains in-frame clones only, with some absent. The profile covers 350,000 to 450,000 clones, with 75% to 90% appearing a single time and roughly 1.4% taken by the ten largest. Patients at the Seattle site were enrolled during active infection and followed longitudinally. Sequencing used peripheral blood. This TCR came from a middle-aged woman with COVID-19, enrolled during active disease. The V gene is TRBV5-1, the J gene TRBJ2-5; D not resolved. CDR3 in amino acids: CASSVKETQYF. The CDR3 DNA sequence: TGCGCCAGCAGCGTCAAAGAGACCCAGTACTTC.